Listed below are T cell receptor beta chains from one sample, sequenced in a study of blood T cell repertoires in COVID-19. Using immunoSEQ multiplex PCR, the repertoire was profiled, and TCRdb retains in-frame clones only, with some absent. The profile shows about 120,000 clones, approximately 90% of them singletons. Sequencing was carried out using peripheral blood. Receptors were obtained from a woman between 65 and 79 years old who had recovered from COVID-19. CDR3s include the opening cysteine and the closing phenylalanine or tryptophan. D genes are given only for firm matches. Expanded clones are given a class, and other clones once, few, many or no size at all.

V	size	J	D	CDR3	DNA
TRBV6-5	NA	TRBJ1-2	TRBD1	CASSYRTGGYGYTF	TGTGCCAGCAGTTACCGGACAGGGGGCTATGGCTACACCTTC
TRBV24-1	NA	TRBJ1-5	NA	CATSDSGKSNQPQHF	TGTGCCACCAGTGACTCCGGGAAGAGCAATCAGCCCCAGCATTTT
TRBV7-2	NA	TRBJ2-1	NA	CASSFERLTEQFF	TGTGCCAGCAGCTTCGAGCGATTAACGGAGCAGTTCTTC
TRBV9	NA	TRBJ1-3	TRBD1	CASSSGQGRSGNTIYF	TGTGCCAGCAGCTCCGGACAGGGTAGGTCTGGAAACACCATATATTTT
TRBV9	NA	TRBJ2-3	NA	CASSVVSTDTQYF	TGTGCCAGCAGCGTAGTAAGCACAGATACGCAGTATTTT
TRBV6-2/TRBV6-3	NA	TRBJ1-2	NA	CASTPNPGGWDGYTF	TGTGCCAGCACCCCAAATCCGGGGGGCTGGGATGGCTACACCTTC
TRBV5-1	once	TRBJ2-7	TRBD1	CASRPLAGGVYEQYF	TGCGCCAGCAGGCCCCTGGCAGGGGGCGTCTACGAGCAGTACTTC
TRBV27	NA	TRBJ2-5	NA	CASSSRQETQYF	TGTGCCAGCAGTTCCCGACAGGAGACCCAGTACTTC
TRBV28	few	TRBJ1-2	TRBD1	CASSLGGQVNTF	TGTGCCAGCAGTTTAGGGGGACAGGTGAACACCTTC
TRBV21-1	NA	TRBJ1-5	NA	CASSNFRDRDYQPQHF	TGTGCCAGCAGCAATTTTAGGGACAGGGATTATCAGCCCCAGCATTTT
TRBV28	NA	TRBJ1-4	NA	CASSSFRLTTNEKLFF	TGTGCCAGCAGCTCCTTTAGACTTACAACTAATGAAAAACTGTTTTTT
TRBV4-3	NA	TRBJ2-3	TRBD2	CASSQAPAGDTDTQYF	TGCGCCAGCAGCCAAGCACCAGCGGGGGATACAGATACGCAGTATTTT
TRBV18	NA	TRBJ1-1	TRBD1	CASSRTGGDTEAFF	TGTGCCAGCTCAAGGACAGGGGGGGACACTGAAGCTTTCTTT
TRBV12-5	once	TRBJ2-2	NA	CASGPRKGMGTGELFF	TGTGCTAGTGGTCCCCGGAAGGGGATGGGAACCGGGGAGCTGTTTTTT
TRBV10-1	NA	TRBJ2-1	NA	CASRYTGQHNEQFF	TGCGCCAGCAGATACACTGGACAGCACAATGAGCAGTTCTTC
TRBV27	NA	TRBJ2-5	NA	CASSPPASGRGTQYF	TGTGCCAGCAGTCCCCCGGCTAGCGGCAGGGGGACCCAGTACTTC
TRBV6-2/TRBV6-3	NA	TRBJ1-2	NA	CASSPLQGGYGYTF	TGTGCCAGCAGTCCACTCCAGGGTGGCTATGGCTACACCTTC
TRBV28	NA	TRBJ2-1	NA	CASRGTLFNEQFF	TGTGCCAGCAGAGGGACACTCTTCAATGAGCAGTTCTTC
TRBV7-2	once	TRBJ1-5	NA	CASSSEASTSNQPQHF	TGTGCCAGCAGTAGCGAGGCCTCGACTAGCAATCAGCCCCAGCATTTT
TRBV11-1	NA	TRBJ2-5	NA	CASSTLDSQETQYF	TGTGCCAGCAGCACCTTGGACTCGCAAGAGACCCAGTACTTC
TRBV10-3	NA	TRBJ2-2	TRBD2	CAISVGGSLERELFF	TGTGCCATCAGTGTGGGGGGGAGCTTGGAAAGGGAGCTGTTTTTT
TRBV5-1	NA	TRBJ2-5	TRBD2	CASGGLAGQETQYF	TGCGCCAGCGGCGGGCTAGCGGGACAAGAGACCCAGTACTTC
TRBV5-1	NA	TRBJ2-1	TRBD2	CASSFISGRSYNEQFF	TGCGCCAGCAGCTTTATTAGCGGGAGGTCCTACAATGAGCAGTTCTTC
TRBV14	NA	TRBJ1-2	TRBD1	CASSTFEGGANYGYTF	TGTGCCAGCAGCACCTTCGAAGGGGGCGCTAACTATGGCTACACCTTC
TRBV6-5	NA	TRBJ1-5	NA	CASTSRGGQPQHF	TGTGCCAGCACCAGCAGAGGAGGACAGCCCCAGCATTTT
TRBV24-1	NA	TRBJ2-5	TRBD2	CATSNGGDLVRETQYF	TGTGCCACCAGTAACGGGGGGGATCTGGTCCGGGAGACCCAGTACTTC
TRBV5-1	NA	TRBJ2-1	NA	CASSGPSSSYNEQFF	TGCGCCAGCAGCGGTCCCTCGAGCTCCTACAATGAGCAGTTCTTC
TRBV4-3	NA	TRBJ2-2	NA	CASSQDRGSGELFF	TGCGCCAGCAGCCAAGACCGTGGCAGCGGGGAGCTGTTTTTT
TRBV4-3	NA	TRBJ2-1	TRBD2	CASSPPWGGRTNEQFF	TGCGCCAGCAGCCCCCCATGGGGCGGGAGGACCAATGAGCAGTTCTTC
TRBV25-1	NA	TRBJ1-4	NA	CASSRGGSANEKLFF	TGTGCCAGCAGTCGAGGAGGGTCGGCTAATGAAAAACTGTTTTTT
TRBV28	NA	TRBJ1-4	NA	CASSFGSTATNEKLFF	TGTGCCAGCAGTTTCGGGAGCACCGCAACTAATGAAAAACTGTTTTTT
TRBV7-2	NA	TRBJ2-5	NA	CASSLGGRREETQYF	TGTGCCAGCAGCTTAGGTGGCCGGCGGGAAGAGACCCAGTACTTC
TRBV25-1	NA	TRBJ1-6	NA	CASSAGVSPYSPLHF	TGTGCCAGCAGCGCCGGGGTCTCGCCCTATTCACCCCTCCACTTT
TRBV6-5	NA	TRBJ2-2	TRBD1	CASSSAGGTGELFF	TGTGCCAGCAGTTCTGCAGGGGGCACCGGGGAGCTGTTTTTT
TRBV19	NA	TRBJ2-1	TRBD2	CANLRREGEFF	TGTGCCAACCTGCGGCGGGAGGGAGAATTCTTC
TRBV7-3	NA	TRBJ2-3	TRBD2	CASSSGGGTDTQYF	TGTGCCAGCAGCTCCGGGGGGGGCACAGATACGCAGTATTTT
TRBV18	NA	TRBJ1-2	NA	CASSPAGNNYGYTF	TGTGCCAGCTCACCAGCAGGCAATAACTATGGCTACACCTTC
TRBV28	NA	TRBJ2-4	TRBD1	CASSSPGQGAKNIQYF	TGTGCCAGCAGTTCCCCGGGACAGGGGGCCAAAAACATTCAGTACTTC
TRBV24-1	NA	TRBJ1-1	TRBD1	CATSSEGRGPTKAFF	TGTGCCACCAGTTCCGAAGGCAGGGGGCCGACTAAAGCTTTCTTT
TRBV6-5	NA	TRBJ2-7	TRBD2	CASSYWIGGEQYF	TGTGCCAGCAGTTACTGGATCGGGGGGGAGCAGTACTTC
TRBV27	NA	TRBJ1-2	NA	CASSQGPSYGYTF	TGTGCCAGCAGCCAGGGGCCGAGTTATGGCTACACCTTC
TRBV2	NA	TRBJ2-5	TRBD1	CASRLTGAKETQYF	TGTGCCAGCAGGCTGACAGGGGCGAAAGAGACCCAGTACTTC
TRBV7-2	NA	TRBJ2-2	NA	CASSPRAGGELFF	TGTGCCAGCAGCCCTAGGGCGGGCGGGGAGCTGTTTTTT
TRBV30	few	TRBJ2-7	NA	CAWSVTHSEQYF	TGTGCCTGGAGTGTAACCCACTCCGAGCAGTACTTC
TRBV7-9	NA	TRBJ2-7	TRBD2	CASSLSGRFDEQYF	TGTGCCAGCAGCTTGAGCGGGAGATTCGACGAGCAGTACTTC
TRBV5-1	NA	TRBJ1-1	TRBD1	CASSPQGQFNTEAFF	TGCGCCAGCAGCCCACAGGGACAGTTCAACACTGAAGCTTTCTTT
TRBV11-3	NA	TRBJ2-2	TRBD2	CASSLGGRRTGELFF	TGTGCCAGCAGCTTAGGCGGGAGACGCACCGGGGAGCTGTTTTTT
TRBV12-5	NA	TRBJ2-1	NA	CASGSRSYNEQFF	TGTGCTAGTGGTTCGCGGAGCTACAATGAGCAGTTCTTC
TRBV7-2	NA	TRBJ1-4	NA	CASGLQGAPNEKLFF	TGTGCCAGTGGACTACAAGGGGCGCCTAATGAAAAACTGTTTTTT
TRBV5-6	NA	TRBJ2-5	NA	CASSVGLGYQETQYF	TGTGCCAGCAGCGTGGGACTTGGGTACCAAGAGACCCAGTACTTC
TRBV12-3/TRBV12-4	NA	TRBJ2-1	NA	CASSLSEYNEQFF	TGTGCCAGCAGCCTCTCCGAGTACAATGAGCAGTTCTTC
TRBV11-2	NA	TRBJ2-7	NA	CASRSGGAYEQYF	TGTGCCAGCAGGTCTGGCGGCGCCTACGAGCAGTACTTC
TRBV2	NA	TRBJ1-4	NA	CASSERGSDNEKLFF	TGTGCCAGCAGTGAACGGGGGTCGGATAATGAAAAACTGTTTTTT